The source of this T cell receptor (beta chain) is a study of blood T cell repertoires in COVID-19. Assay: immunoSEQ multiplex PCR; the TCRdb copy retains only in-frame clones and omits some. The sample includes 150,000 to 200,000 clones, roughly 90% seen only once; the top ten take approximately 3%. CDR1 and CDR2 (germline): SGHNT, YYREEE (reference sequence). The CDR3 contains 18 residues. The V end was cut by 0 bases, the J end by 0 bases, with 18 bases between. This clonotype was sampled from a man aged 55-75 years with acute or convalescent COVID-19. The sample taken for sequencing was peripheral blood. The chain couples TRBV5-4 to TRBJ1-2, with no clear D. The chain's CDR3 is CASSLVEGSVFSNYGYTF. The DNA of the CDR3 is TGTGCCAGCAGCTTGGTAGAGGGATCGGTCTTCTCTAACTATGGCTACACCTTC.